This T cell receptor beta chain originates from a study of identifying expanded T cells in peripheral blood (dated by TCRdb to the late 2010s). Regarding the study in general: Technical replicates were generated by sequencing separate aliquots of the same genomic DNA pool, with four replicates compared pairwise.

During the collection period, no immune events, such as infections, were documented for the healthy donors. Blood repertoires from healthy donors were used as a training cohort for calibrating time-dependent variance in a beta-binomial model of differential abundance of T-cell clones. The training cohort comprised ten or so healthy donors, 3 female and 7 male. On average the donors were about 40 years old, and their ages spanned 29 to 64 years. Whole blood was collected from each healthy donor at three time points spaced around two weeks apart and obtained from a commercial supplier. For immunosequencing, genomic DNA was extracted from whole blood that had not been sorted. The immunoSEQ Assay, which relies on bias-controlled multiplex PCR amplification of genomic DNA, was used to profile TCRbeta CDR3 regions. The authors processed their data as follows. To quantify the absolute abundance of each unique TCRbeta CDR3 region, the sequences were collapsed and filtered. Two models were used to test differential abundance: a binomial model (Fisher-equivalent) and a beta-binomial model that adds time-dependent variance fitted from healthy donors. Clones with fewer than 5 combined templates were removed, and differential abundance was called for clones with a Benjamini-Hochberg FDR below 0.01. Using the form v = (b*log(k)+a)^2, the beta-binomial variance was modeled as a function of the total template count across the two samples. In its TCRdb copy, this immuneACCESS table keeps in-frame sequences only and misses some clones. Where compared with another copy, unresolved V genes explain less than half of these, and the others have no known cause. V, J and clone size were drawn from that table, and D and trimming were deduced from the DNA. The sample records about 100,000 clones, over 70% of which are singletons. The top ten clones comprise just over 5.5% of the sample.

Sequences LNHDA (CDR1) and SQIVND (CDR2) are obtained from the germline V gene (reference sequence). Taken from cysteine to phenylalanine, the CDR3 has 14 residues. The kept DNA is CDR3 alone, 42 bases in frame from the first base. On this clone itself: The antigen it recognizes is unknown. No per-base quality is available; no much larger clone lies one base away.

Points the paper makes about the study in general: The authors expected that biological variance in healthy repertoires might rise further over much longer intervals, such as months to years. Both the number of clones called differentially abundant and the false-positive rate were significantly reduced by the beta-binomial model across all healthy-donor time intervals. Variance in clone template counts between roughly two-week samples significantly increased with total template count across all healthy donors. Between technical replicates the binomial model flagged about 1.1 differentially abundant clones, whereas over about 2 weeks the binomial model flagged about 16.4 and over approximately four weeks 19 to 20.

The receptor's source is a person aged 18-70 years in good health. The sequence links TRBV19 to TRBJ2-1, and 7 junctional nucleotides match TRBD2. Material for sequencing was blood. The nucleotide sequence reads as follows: TGTGCGTCAAAAGCGGGGTCGCCCTACAATGAGCAGTTCTTC. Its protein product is CASKAGSPYNEQFF. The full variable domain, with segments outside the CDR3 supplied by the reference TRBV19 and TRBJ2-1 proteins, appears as DGGITQSPKYLFRKEGQNVTLSCEQNLNHDAMYWYRQDPGQGLRLIYYSQIVNDFQKGDIAEGYSVSREKKESFPLTVTSAQKNPTAFYLCASKAGSPYNEQFFGPGTRLTVL.